This T cell receptor (beta chain) was retrieved from a study of shared clonotypes between healthy human individuals. Per germline, CDR1 SQVTM and CDR2 ANQGSEA. The ends were cut back, 2 bases at V and 4 bases at J, with 26 bases in the middle. The CDR3 consists of 18 residues. The study's findings and limits: Sample collection involved blood only; tissue repertoires are likely different.

This clone showed up many times. Its antigen is not known. The study ran the assay at deep level. The repertoire was sequenced with immunoSEQ multiplex PCR; TCRdb's copy has only in-frame clones and lacks some. The table includes hundreds of thousands of clones, about 80% detected once. This TCR came from a woman younger than 45 in good health. Sequences were obtained from memory CD4+ T cells sorted from blood. As to subset: CD45RA-negative fraction. The chain employs TRBV29-1 and TRBJ2-5, with D possibly matching TRBD2 (7 bases). CDR3 coding DNA: TGCAGCGTTGAAAAACCTCTTGACAGGCCCGGCGGGGGAGAGACCCAGTACTTC. The encoded protein is CSVEKPLDRPGGGETQYF.